Below, 31 T cell receptor beta chains from the same sample are listed, as sequenced in a study of T cells in Graves' hyperthyroidism and ophthalmopathy. There were TCR beta CDR3 regions amplified from RNA transcripts. A set of HTBI primers served as the primers for a first-round RT-PCR of the TCR CDR3. TCRdb independently ran MiXCR on the multiplex PCR reads; one entry per CDR3 protein. The sample shows more than 500,000 distinct CDR3 sequences, around 15% of them seen only once. Material for sequencing was blood. The receptor source for this set is a woman in her thirties with Graves' hyperthyroidism.

The sample holds a few counts of this clonotype. This sequence joins TRBV27 and TRBJ1-2; 10 nucleotides match TRBD1. V lost 5 bases to trimming and J lost 4 bases; unmatched junction nucleotides: 10. The CDR3 is made up of 16 amino acids. The germline gives CDR1 MNHEY, CDR2 SMNVEV (reference sequence). CDR3 loop: CASSPPRTGGFYGYTF. CDR3 DNA sequence: TGTGCCAGCAGTCCGCCAAGGACAGGGGGATTCTATGGCTACACCTTC.

The chain employs TRBV7-8 and TRBJ2-7; D is ambiguous. The CDR3 has 15 residues. Trimming pared 4 bases from V and 1 base from J, leaving 14 bases between. The germline CDR1 and CDR2 sequences are SGHVS and FQNEAQ. For the CDR3, the DNA is TGTGCCAGCAGCTCCAAAGCCCGTCGTTCCTACGAGCAGTACTTC. Protein sequence: CASSSKARRSYEQYF. Drawing the rest from reference TRBV7-8 and TRBJ2-7, the complete variable domain is GAGVSQSPRYKVAKRGQDVALRCDPISGHVSLFWYQQALGQGPEFLTYFQNEAQLDKSGLPSDRFFAERPEGSVSTLKIQRTQQEDSAVYLCASSSKARRSYEQYFGPGTRLTVT.

This chain connects TRBV5-5 to TRBJ2-7, with 7 bases that match TRBD2. V shed 2 bases, J shed 3 bases, and the junction held 5 bases outside the gene matches. CDR1 is SGHKS, CDR2 YYEKEE, per germline (reference sequence). The CDR3 consists of 14 residues. CDR3 loop: CASSLIGGDYEQYF. As DNA, the CDR3 is TGTGCCAGCAGCTTAATTGGGGGGGACTACGAGCAGTACTTC.

To note about this clonotype: A single base separates this from a much larger clone, so it may be a read error. The chain recombines TRBV7-2 with TRBJ1-2; D unresolved. Germline V gives CDR1 SGHTA, CDR2 FQGNSA. The length of the CDR3 is 13 residues. The CDR3 here is CVSSFGGWGGYTF. CDR3 DNA: TGTGTCAGCAGCTTCGGAGGTTGGGGTGGCTACACCTTC.

V and J are TRBV20-1 and TRBJ2-5; 7 bases are shared with TRBD1. The CDR3 length is 15 residues. From germline, CDR1 is DFQATT and CDR2 SNEGSKA (reference sequence). The V gene end was trimmed by 5 bases and the J gene end by 2 bases; junction bases not matched to a gene: 11. The CDR3 sequence: CSAAPFGTVQETQYF. The DNA of the CDR3 is TGCAGTGCTGCTCCTTTCGGGACAGTTCAAGAGACCCAGTACTTC.

The sample holds a few counts of this clonotype. The V call is TRBV19, the J call TRBJ2-1, with no clear D. This CDR3 is built from 12 residues. CDR1 and CDR2 (germline): LNHDA, SQIVND (reference sequence). Trimming shortened V by 3 bases and J by 9 bases, and 9 bases separated the two germline ends. In DNA, the CDR3 is TGTGCCAGTAGTATCCACCAAGGTGAGCAGTTCTTC. It translates to CASSIHQGEQFF.

V gene TRBV7-9 combines with J gene TRBJ2-7; 7 bases map to TRBD1. The CDR3 length is 13 residues. The germline CDR1 and CDR2 sequences are SEHNR and FQNEAQ (reference sequence). J was trimmed by 6 bases and V by 5 bases; bases with no gene match: 7. The CDR3 reads CASSLTGTSEQYF. The CDR3 coding sequence is TGTGCCAGCAGCCTGACAGGGACCTCCGAGCAGTACTTC.

Ten or more counts support this clonotype. The J gene is TRBJ2-7, the V gene TRBV6-1; D is uncertain. V gave up 6 bases and J gave up 3 bases, with 18 bases separating them. Germline assignment: CDR1 MNHNS and CDR2 SASEGT. The CDR3 sequence is 15 residues long. The CDR3 protein is CASSIPLGVLYEQYF. The CDR3 DNA reads as TGTGCCAGCAGCATACCTCTTGGGGTTCTCTACGAGCAGTACTTC.

The chain couples TRBV20-1 to TRBJ2-7; 8 nucleotides align to TRBD1. The CDR3 consists of 15 residues. V dropped 5 bases and J dropped 2; count of bases not matched to a gene: 11. Germline V gene lookup returns CDR1 DFQATT and CDR2 SNEGSKA (reference sequence). The CDR3: CSAPWTGLVPYEQYF. The CDR3 region has the DNA TGCAGTGCTCCCTGGACAGGGTTGGTTCCCTACGAGCAGTACTTC.

This clonotype was observed at least ten times. V is TRBV6-1 and J is TRBJ2-3; 12 nucleotides align to TRBD2. Germline V gives CDR1 MNHNS, CDR2 SASEGT. The CDR3 sequence is 15 residues long. The junction had 7 bases not matched to a gene; V was cut back by 5 bases and J by 7 bases. CDR3 amino acids: CASSSSGRALNTQYF. The CDR3 DNA is TGTGCCAGCAGTTCTAGCGGGAGGGCCCTAAATACGCAGTATTTT.

In its sample, this clonotype was seen a few times. J is TRBJ1-2 and V is TRBV3-1; D may be TRBD1 (5 bases). Trimming left V 1 base short and J 8 bases short, with 8 bases between. CDR3 size: 12 residues. Germline V lookup: CDR1 LGHDT, CDR2 YNNKEL (reference sequence). The CDR3 DNA follows: TGTGCCAGCAGCCAAGGAGGGGTAGGCTACACCTTC. Its translation: CASSQGGVGYTF.

For this clonotype: A much larger clone sits a single nucleotide away, making a read error possible. CDR3 DNA sequence: TGTGCCAGCAGTTACGGTTCCGAGCAGTTCTTC. This sequence encodes CASSYGSEQFF. This chain connects TRBV6-5 to TRBJ2-1; D remains ambiguous. The ends were cut back, 2 bases at V and 10 bases at J, with 6 bases in the middle. The CDR3 runs to 11 residues. CDR1 and CDR2 (germline): MNHEY, SVGAGI.

This clonotype has a count of ten or more. The chain uses TRBV20-1 and TRBJ2-5, with a possible D match to TRBD2 (7 bases). The CDR3 covers 15 residues. Per the germline V gene, CDR1 is DFQATT and CDR2 is SNEGSKA (reference sequence). The V end was cut by 2 bases, the J end by 1 base, with 14 bases between. The CDR3 sequence: CSARPKGGIQETQYF. In nucleotides, the CDR3 is TGCAGTGCTAGACCTAAGGGGGGGATCCAAGAGACCCAGTACTTC.

This clonotype was seen a handful of times. The chain is built from TRBV30 and TRBJ2-7; D remains unclear. This CDR3 has 14 amino acids. V dropped 1 base and J dropped 4 bases, with 14 bases sitting between them. CDR1 is GTSNPN, CDR2 SVGIG, per germline (reference sequence). CDR3 in amino acids: CAWSGLSEVYEQYF. The DNA for the CDR3 is TGTGCCTGGAGTGGCTTGTCAGAGGTATACGAGCAGTACTTC.

CDR3 region: CASSTTLTDTQYF. For the CDR3, the DNA is TGTGCCAGCAGTACCACTCTCACAGATACGCAGTATTTT. The chain uses TRBV27 and TRBJ2-3, with D unresolved. CDR1 and CDR2 from the germline V gene are MNHEY and SMNVEV (reference sequence). The CDR3 totals 13 residues. V lost 5 bases and J lost 2, with 8 bases in between.

The sample holds a few counts of this clonotype. The genes are TRBV20-1 and TRBJ1-3, with D uncertain. Germline V gene lookup returns CDR1 DFQATT and CDR2 SNEGSKA (reference sequence). This CDR3 is 14 amino acids long. V lost 4 bases to trimming and J lost 0 bases, with 10 bases between them. CDR3 sequence reads: CSAKIRGSGNTIYF. The CDR3 DNA reads as TGCAGTGCTAAAATACGTGGCTCTGGAAACACCATATATTTT.

In its sample, this clonotype was seen a few times. The chain recombines TRBV19 with TRBJ2-2; 12 bases are shared with TRBD2. The CDR3 is made up of 16 amino acids. The germline V gene encodes CDR1 LNHDA and CDR2 SQIVND (reference sequence). Trimming at V came to 10 bases and at J to 1 base, leaving 7 bases not matched to a gene. CDR3 bases: TGTGCCACCGAACTACTAGCGGGAGGGAACACCGGGGAGCTGTTTTTT. Its translation is CATELLAGGNTGELFF.

This clonotype was picked up a small number of times. V is TRBV9 and J is TRBJ2-2; TRBD2 matches 8 bases. This CDR3 is 19 amino acids long. V dropped 3 bases and J dropped 0; count of bases not matched to a gene: 13. Germline V lookup: CDR1 SGDLS, CDR2 YYNGEE. CDR3 sequence reads: CASSAGGIAGFANTGELFF. The CDR3 DNA is TGTGCCAGCAGCGCTGGTGGGATAGCGGGATTCGCGAACACCGGGGAGCTGTTTTTT.

This clonotype was seen at least ten times. The chain carries TRBV20-1 and TRBJ2-7; no reliable D call. The CDR3 has 13 amino acids. Germline V gene lookup returns CDR1 DFQATT and CDR2 SNEGSKA (reference sequence). V was cut by 3 bases and J by 6 bases, with 15 bases left in between. Written as DNA, the CDR3 is TGCAGTGCTAGGGCTAGGGTCCCAGGCGAGCAGTACTTC. It is translated as CSARARVPGEQYF.

The chain couples TRBV24-1 to TRBJ1-2; possible D gene TRBD1, 6 bases. The CDR3 contains 14 residues. The V gene's germline CDR1 is KGHDR and CDR2 SFDVKD. Deletions cut 3 bases from V and 4 bases from J, with 11 bases between. For the CDR3, the DNA is TGTGCCACCAGTGATCCGAAGACAGGCTATGGCTACACCTTC. It codes for CATSDPKTGYGYTF.

This rearrangement joins TRBV9 to TRBJ2-7; D might be TRBD2 (6 bases). CDR1 is SGDLS and CDR2 is YYNGEE in the germline V gene. The CDR3 spans 12 residues. The V gene lost 3 bases and the J gene lost 7 bases, with 11 bases spanning the gap. The CDR3 coding sequence is TGTGCCAGCAGCGAGGGACTGGGGGAGCAGTACTTC. Its protein is CASSEGLGEQYF.

The CDR3 coding sequence is TGCGCCAGCAGCCAAGCTCTTTGGACATCCTATAGCACAGATACGCAGTATTTT. This gives the protein CASSQALWTSYSTDTQYF. The chain uses TRBV4-1 and TRBJ2-3; weak D call: TRBD1 (5 bases). The CDR3 is 18 amino acids. Per germline, CDR1 MGHRA and CDR2 YSYEKL. Trimming left V 1 base short and J 0 bases short, with 17 bases between.

This clonotype was seen a few times. The V gene is TRBV4-1, the J gene TRBJ2-7; 9 bases are shared with TRBD2. CDR1 and CDR2 (germline): MGHRA, YSYEKL. The V gene end was trimmed by 6 bases and the J gene end by 2 bases; junction bases not matched to a gene: 8. This CDR3 comprises 15 residues. CDR3 nucleotide sequence: TGCGCCAGCAGAGCGACTAGCGGAACACCCTACGAGCAGTACTTC. This codes for CASRATSGTPYEQYF.

This clonotype was counted many times. The V call is TRBV3-1, the J call TRBJ2-1, with TRBD2 identical over 10 bases. The V segment lost 1 base and the J segment 4 bases; nucleotides outside the gene matches: 4. Per germline, CDR1 LGHDT and CDR2 YNNKEL (reference sequence). The CDR3 spans 16 residues. CDR3 bases: TGTGCCAGCAGCCAAGGGAAACTAGCGGGGTACAATGAGCAGTTCTTC. As protein: CASSQGKLAGYNEQFF.

Concerning this clonotype: Mismatch with germline at one junction end may stem from a read error. V and J are TRBV19 and TRBJ2-5; D is undetermined. CDR3 length equals 14 residues. CDR1 is LNHDA, CDR2 SQIVND, per germline (reference sequence). This chain's CDR3 is CASSIEGIQEAQYF. CDR3 bases: TGTGCCAGTAGTATTGAAGGAATCCAAGAGGCCCAGTACTTC.

Ten or more counts support this clonotype. The chain carries TRBV2 and TRBJ2-7, with 11 bases fitting TRBD2. Germline V gene sequence: CDR1 SNHLY, CDR2 FYNNEI. There are 17 residues in the CDR3. The junction had 11 bases not matched to a gene; V was cut back by 7 bases and J by 0 bases. The CDR3 protein is CASKPGGTSGSSYEQYF. DNA for the CDR3: TGTGCCAGCAAACCGGGGGGCACTAGCGGGAGCTCCTACGAGCAGTACTTC. Drawing the rest from reference TRBV2 and TRBJ2-7, the complete variable domain is EPEVTQTPSHQVTQMGQEVILRCVPISNHLYFYWYRQILGQKVEFLVSFYNNEISEKSEIFDDQFSVERPDGSNFTLKIRSTKLEDSAMYFCASKPGGTSGSSYEQYFGPGTRLTVT.

Only a few counts were recorded for this clonotype. V is TRBV11-2 and J is TRBJ1-6; possible D gene TRBD1, 5 bases. The CDR3 is 15 amino acids. Trimming shortened V by 5 bases and J by 7 bases, and 15 bases separated the two germline ends. Germline V gene sequence: CDR1 SGHAT, CDR2 FQNNGV. Here the CDR3 DNA reads TGTGCCAGCAGCAAGGACACCCTGGGGAATTCACCCCTCCACTTT. Its protein is CASSKDTLGNSPLHF.

This clonotype has just a few counts. This could be a read error, since a much larger clone is one nucleotide away. In DNA, the CDR3 is TGTGCCGGCGGGACTCGGGATGGGCAGTTCTTC. Encoded protein: CAGGTRDGQFF. The chain employs TRBV2 and TRBJ2-1; TRBD2 might be the D (6 bases). The CDR3 extends over 11 amino acids. Per the germline V gene, CDR1 is SNHLY and CDR2 is FYNNEI. V gave up 11 bases and J gave up 12 bases, with 17 bases separating them.

In regard to this clonotype: This may be a read error, as it is one base from a much larger clone. This chain joins TRBV28 and TRBJ2-3; 11 bases fit TRBD1. This CDR3 comprises 14 residues. From germline, CDR1 is MDHEN and CDR2 SYDVKM. CDR3 coding DNA: TGTACCAGCAGCTACGGGACAGGGGGAGATACGCAGTATTTT. This sequence encodes CTSSYGTGGDTQYF.

This clonotype was seen repeatedly, ten times or more. The chain is built from TRBV3-1 and TRBJ2-7; weak D call: TRBD1 (6 bases). Germline CDR1 reads LGHDT; CDR2 reads YNNKEL (reference sequence). This CDR3 comprises 14 residues. The V end lost 1 base, the J end lost 6 bases, and 13 bases lay between the germline ends. As DNA, the CDR3 is TGTGCCAGCAGCCAAGCCGACCCGACAGGCGAGCAGTACTTC. The encoded protein is CASSQADPTGEQYF.

There are a few counts of this clonotype. The chain joins TRBV5-1 to TRBJ2-1; 11 nucleotides agree with TRBD2. The CDR3 runs to 15 residues. J gave up 8 bases and V 0 bases, and 4 bases lay outside the gene matches. Looked up from germline, CDR1 is SGHRS and CDR2 is YFSETQ. CDR3 coding DNA: TGCGCCAGCAGCTTGGAAGGACTAGCGGGCTATGAGCAGTTCTTC. The encoded protein is CASSLEGLAGYEQFF.